The source of this TCR beta chain is a study of blood T cells in healthy people across ages. Next came a second PCR, run for roughly 6 to 11 cycles, which used a sample-barcoded 5' primer along with a J-beta primer mix. TCRdb processed the 5' RACE reads anew with MiXCR; each CDR3 protein has one entry. The sample consists of approximately 900,000 distinct CDR3 sequences, about 28% of them appearing once. Germline CDR1 reads SGHDT; CDR2 reads YYEEEE. The CDR3 is 14 amino acids. V shed 1 base and J shed 3 bases, with 10 bases lying between them. Study-wide results and limits: Higher diversity, along with more naive CD4+ cells, distinguished long-lived donors from aged donors.

Collection of around 9.3 milliliters of peripheral blood was performed for each donor. This clonotype was seen more than once but under ten times. Its antigen remains unknown. These data were also filed under a second study, of T cells of mothers and their children.

The chain combines TRBV5-6 with TRBJ1-2; a possible D gene is TRBD1 (6 bases). The origin of this receptor is a middle-aged woman in good health. Sequenced input: blood. The CDR3 here is CASSLRGQHYGYTF. The DNA for the CDR3 is TGTGCCAGCAGCTTGAGAGGACAGCACTATGGCTACACCTTC. Full variable domain (rest looked up from reference TRBV5-6 and TRBJ1-2): DAGVTQSPTHLIKTRGQQVTLRCSPKSGHDTVSWYQQALGQGPQFIFQYYEEEERQRGNFPDRFSGHQFPNYSSELNVNALLLGDSALYLCASSLRGQHYGYTFGSGTRLTVV.